This is a list of T cell receptor beta chains from one sample in a study of circulating and synovial CD4+ cells in juvenile arthritis. The repertoire was sequenced with immunoSEQ multiplex PCR; TCRdb's copy has only in-frame clones and lacks some. This repertoire shows 36,000 or so clones, around 96% found once; its top ten account for around 0.7%. Input material: CD4+ T cells from blood. The source of these receptors is a human donor with juvenile idiopathic arthritis. CDR3s include the opening cysteine and the closing phenylalanine or tryptophan. The D gene is left open where the match is weak. Clone size is stated in some rows and not others, as once, few, many or a class when expanded.

J gene | clone size | V gene | D gene | CDR3 protein | CDR3 DNA
TRBJ1-2 | NA | TRBV19 | NA | CASSRPAGYGYTF | TGTGCCAGTAGTAGGCCGGCGGGCTATGGCTACACCTTC
TRBJ2-3 | NA | TRBV5-4 | TRBD1 | CASSLEEPQGTQYF | TGTGCCAGCAGTTTAGAGGAGCCACAGGGGACGCAGTATTTT
TRBJ1-2 | NA | TRBV7-2 | TRBD1 | CASSLGQGANYGYTF | TGTGCCAGCAGCTTAGGACAGGGGGCCAACTATGGCTACACCTTC
TRBJ1-2 | NA | TRBV6-5 | TRBD1 | CASRTGGKDYGYTF | TGTGCCAGCAGAACAGGGGGGAAGGACTATGGCTACACCTTC
TRBJ1-1 | once | TRBV5-4 | NA | CASRITGMNTEAFF | TGTGCCAGCAGGATCACAGGAATGAACACTGAAGCTTTCTTT
TRBJ1-2 | NA | TRBV5-1 | NA | CASSPTGLNYGYTF | TGCGCCAGCAGCCCGACAGGTCTCAACTATGGCTACACCTTC
TRBJ2-1 | NA | TRBV7-7 | TRBD1 | CASSLETGSIEQFF | TGTGCTAGCAGCTTAGAGACAGGGAGCATTGAGCAGTTCTTC
TRBJ2-5 | NA | TRBV5-5 | NA | CASSLAAGQETQYF | TGTGCCAGCAGCTTGGCCGCGGGACAAGAGACCCAGTACTTC
TRBJ1-2 | NA | TRBV6-4 | TRBD1 | CASSPTGVGHYGYTF | TGTGCCAGCAGCCCAACAGGGGTGGGCCACTATGGCTACACCTTC
TRBJ1-2 | NA | TRBV6-7 | NA | CASTLDSPYGYTF | TGTGCCAGCACCCTGGACAGCCCCTATGGCTACACCTTC
TRBJ2-5 | NA | TRBV19 | NA | CASQGRSAETQYF | TGTGCCAGCCAGGGGCGGAGCGCTGAGACCCAGTACTTC
TRBJ1-6 | NA | TRBV10-3 | TRBD1 | CAISEMGQNYNSPLHF | TGTGCCATCAGTGAAATGGGACAGAACTATAATTCACCCCTCCACTTT
TRBJ1-4 | NA | TRBV30 | NA | CAWTEGAAEKLFF | TGTGCCTGGACGGAGGGAGCCGCTGAAAAACTGTTTTTT
TRBJ1-1 | NA | TRBV6-6 | TRBD1 | CASRSPTGANTEAFF | TGTGCCAGCAGATCTCCGACAGGGGCGAACACTGAAGCTTTCTTT
TRBJ2-6 | NA | TRBV2 | NA | CASSDRSGANVLTF | TGTGCCAGCAGTGACAGGTCTGGGGCCAACGTCCTGACTTTC
TRBJ1-2 | NA | TRBV5-6 | NA | CASSLARINYGYTF | TGTGCCAGCAGCTTGGCCAGGATCAACTATGGCTACACCTTC
TRBJ2-1 | NA | TRBV29-1 | TRBD2 | CSVDMGGRYNEQFF | TGCAGCGTTGACATGGGAGGGCGCTACAATGAGCAGTTCTTC
TRBJ1-2 | NA | TRBV7-9 | NA | CASSPRTGGYTF | TGTGCCAGCAGCCCGAGGACGGGGGGCTACACCTTC
TRBJ2-7 | NA | TRBV7-2 | TRBD2 | CASSFSGGAGEQYF | TGTGCCAGCAGCTTTAGCGGGGGGGCAGGCGAGCAGTACTTC
TRBJ1-2 | NA | TRBV5-1 | TRBD1 | CASSLASGQGIYGYTF | TGCGCCAGCAGCTTGGCCTCGGGACAGGGAATCTATGGCTACACCTTC
TRBJ1-4 | once | TRBV7-9 | NA | CASSLNSNEKLFF | TGTGCCAGCAGCTTAAACAGTAATGAAAAACTGTTTTTT
TRBJ1-6 | NA | TRBV5-8 | NA | CASSWAVDSPLHF | TGTGCCAGCAGCTGGGCAGTAGACTCACCCCTCCACTTT
TRBJ2-7 | NA | TRBV4-3 | TRBD2 | CASSQDGGGGSEQYF | TGCGCCAGCAGCCAAGATGGGGGGGGAGGCAGCGAGCAGTACTTC
TRBJ1-4 | NA | TRBV4-3 | NA | CASSQEMVAANEKLFF | TGCGCCAGCAGCCAAGAGATGGTAGCCGCTAATGAAAAACTGTTTTTT
TRBJ2-7 | NA | TRBV5-1 | TRBD1 | CASSIGQGAREQYF | TGCGCCAGCAGCATAGGACAGGGGGCCAGGGAGCAGTACTTC
TRBJ2-6 | NA | TRBV29-1 | TRBD1 | CSVQRDRGISGANVLTF | TGCAGCGTTCAACGGGACAGGGGGATATCTGGGGCCAACGTCCTGACTTTC
TRBJ2-3 | NA | TRBV9 | TRBD2 | CASSVGVAGGPVTDTQYF | TGTGCCAGCAGCGTAGGGGTAGCGGGGGGGCCAGTCACAGATACGCAGTATTTT
TRBJ2-7 | once | TRBV7-2 | TRBD2 | CASSPTRLAGRGSYEQYF | TGTGCCAGCAGCCCGACGAGACTAGCGGGCCGCGGCTCCTACGAGCAGTACTTC
TRBJ1-1 | once | TRBV7-8 | TRBD1 | CASSLALYGQGIGEAEAFF | TGTGCCAGCAGCTTAGCGCTTTACGGACAGGGGATAGGGGAGGCTGAAGCTTTCTTT
TRBJ2-1 | NA | TRBV5-1 | TRBD2 | CASSLATRLARNEQFF | TGCGCCAGCAGCCTAGCTACGCGACTAGCGAGAAATGAGCAGTTCTTC
TRBJ1-5 | few | TRBV6-5 | NA | CATWGPGQPQHF | TGTGCCACCTGGGGTCCAGGGCAGCCCCAGCATTTT
TRBJ2-7 | NA | TRBV9 | TRBD1 | CASSVGARTGDEQYF | TGTGCCAGCAGCGTTGGGGCGAGGACAGGGGACGAGCAGTACTTC
TRBJ1-6 | NA | TRBV29-1 | TRBD1 | CSVRQGESYNSPLHF | TGCAGCGTTAGACAGGGGGAGTCCTATAATTCCCCCCTCCACTTT
TRBJ1-1 | NA | TRBV5-1 | TRBD1 | CASSFRDRGGHTEAFF | TGCGCCAGCAGCTTCCGGGACAGGGGTGGGCACACTGAAGCTTTCTTT
TRBJ2-5 | once | TRBV25-1 | NA | CASTVITGETQYF | TGTGCCAGCACCGTAATTACCGGGGAGACCCAGTACTTC
TRBJ2-2 | once | TRBV7-7 | TRBD1 | CASSPTGRNTGELFF | TGTGCTAGCAGCCCGACAGGGAGGAACACCGGGGAGCTGTTTTTT
TRBJ2-2 | NA | TRBV29-1 | NA | CSAQNGELFF | TGCAGCGCCCAAAACGGGGAGCTGTTTTTT
TRBJ2-5 | NA | TRBV29-1 | NA | CSVAGVEETQYF | TGCAGCGTTGCGGGGGTTGAGGAGACCCAGTACTTC
TRBJ2-7 | NA | TRBV10-1 | TRBD1 | CASSGWDRDYEQYF | TGCGCCAGCAGTGGTTGGGACAGAGACTACGAGCAGTACTTC
TRBJ2-5 | NA | TRBV5-4 | TRBD1 | CASSFGTGQETQYF | TGTGCCAGCAGCTTCGGGACAGGTCAAGAGACCCAGTACTTC
TRBJ1-1 | NA | TRBV28 | TRBD1 | CASRLPRDRVPIF | TGTGCCAGCAGACTTCCTCGGGACAGGGTTCCTATTTTT
TRBJ2-7 | NA | TRBV12-5 | TRBD1 | CASGSGTGVYEQYF | TGTGCTAGTGGTTCCGGGACAGGTGTGTACGAGCAGTACTTC
TRBJ1-4 | NA | TRBV15 | NA | CATSRDSTNEKLFF | TGTGCCACCAGCAGGGACTCAACTAATGAAAAACTGTTTTTT
TRBJ1-1 | NA | TRBV9 | NA | CASSVVGDTEAFF | TGTGCCAGCAGCGTAGTAGGGGACACTGAAGCTTTCTTT
TRBJ2-3 | NA | TRBV7-3 | TRBD1 | CASSSGQAVAQYF | TGTGCCAGCAGCTCTGGACAGGCGGTCGCGCAGTATTTT
TRBJ2-1 | NA | TRBV12-5 | NA | CASGPTGISYNEQFF | TGTGCTAGTGGTCCTACAGGAATCTCCTACAATGAGCAGTTCTTC
TRBJ2-7 | NA | TRBV6-5 | NA | CASQGSPYEQYF | TGTGCCAGTCAGGGTAGCCCCTACGAGCAGTACTTC
TRBJ1-6 | NA | TRBV25-1 | NA | CASSDRNTGTRSPLHF | TGTGCCAGCAGTGACAGAAACACAGGGACACGTTCACCCCTCCACTTT
TRBJ1-2 | NA | TRBV5-8 | TRBD1 | CASSWPGTVLYGYTF | TGTGCCAGCAGCTGGCCCGGGACAGTACTATATGGCTACACCTTC
TRBJ2-3 | NA | TRBV7-3 | TRBD2 | CASSPRLAGGPDTQYF | TGTGCCAGCAGCCCGCGACTAGCGGGGGGGCCGGATACGCAGTATTTT
TRBJ2-7 | NA | TRBV18 | TRBD2 | CASSTTGGTYEQYF | TGTGCCAGCTCAACTACGGGGGGGACCTACGAGCAGTACTTC
TRBJ2-1 | NA | TRBV7-3 | TRBD2 | CASSSSTSGGPPEQFF | TGTGCCAGCAGCTCCTCGACTAGCGGGGGGCCCCCGGAGCAGTTCTTC
TRBJ1-1 | NA | TRBV5-6 | NA | CASSDEGGGYTEAFF | TGTGCCAGCAGCGACGAAGGGGGGGGGTACACTGAAGCTTTCTTT
TRBJ2-2 | NA | TRBV6-6 | NA | CAAQGTGELFF | TGTGCCGCCCAGGGAACCGGGGAGCTGTTTTTT
TRBJ2-5 | NA | TRBV10-3 | NA | CAISSQAAETQYF | TGTGCCATCAGTTCCCAGGCCGCAGAGACCCAGTACTTC